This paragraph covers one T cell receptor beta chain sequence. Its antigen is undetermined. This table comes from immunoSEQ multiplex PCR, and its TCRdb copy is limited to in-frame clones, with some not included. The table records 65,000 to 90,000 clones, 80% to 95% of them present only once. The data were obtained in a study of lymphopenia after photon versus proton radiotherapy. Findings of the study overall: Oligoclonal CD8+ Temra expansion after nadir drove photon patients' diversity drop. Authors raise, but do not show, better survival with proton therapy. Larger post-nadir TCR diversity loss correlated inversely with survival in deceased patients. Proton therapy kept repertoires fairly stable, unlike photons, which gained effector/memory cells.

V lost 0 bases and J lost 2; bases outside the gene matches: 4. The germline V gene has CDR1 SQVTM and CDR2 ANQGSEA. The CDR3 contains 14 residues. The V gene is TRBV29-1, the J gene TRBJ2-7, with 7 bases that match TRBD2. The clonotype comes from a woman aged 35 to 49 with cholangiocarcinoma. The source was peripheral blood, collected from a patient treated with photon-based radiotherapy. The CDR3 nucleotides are TGCAGCGTTGAAGACTCGACTAGCCCCTACGAGCAGTACTTC. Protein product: CSVEDSTSPYEQYF.